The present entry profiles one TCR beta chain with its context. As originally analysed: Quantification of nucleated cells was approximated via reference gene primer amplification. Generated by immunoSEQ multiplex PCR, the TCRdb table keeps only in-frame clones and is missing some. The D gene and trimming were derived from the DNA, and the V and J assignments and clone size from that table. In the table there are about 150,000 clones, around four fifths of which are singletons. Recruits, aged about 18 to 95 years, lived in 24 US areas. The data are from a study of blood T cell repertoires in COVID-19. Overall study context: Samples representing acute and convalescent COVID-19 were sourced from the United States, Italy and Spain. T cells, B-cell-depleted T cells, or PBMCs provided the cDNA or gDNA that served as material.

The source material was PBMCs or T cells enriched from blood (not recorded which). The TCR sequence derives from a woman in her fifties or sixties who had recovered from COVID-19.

In DNA, the CDR3 is TGTGCCAGTAGTATCCCCAGGGGGTTCGATCAGCCCCAGCATTTT. It translates to CASSIPRGFDQPQHF. This sequence joins TRBV19 and TRBJ1-5; 7 nucleotides align to TRBD1. J was trimmed by 5 bases and V by 3 bases; bases with no gene match: 7. CDR1 is LNHDA, CDR2 SQIVND, per germline (reference sequence). The CDR3 has 15 amino acids.